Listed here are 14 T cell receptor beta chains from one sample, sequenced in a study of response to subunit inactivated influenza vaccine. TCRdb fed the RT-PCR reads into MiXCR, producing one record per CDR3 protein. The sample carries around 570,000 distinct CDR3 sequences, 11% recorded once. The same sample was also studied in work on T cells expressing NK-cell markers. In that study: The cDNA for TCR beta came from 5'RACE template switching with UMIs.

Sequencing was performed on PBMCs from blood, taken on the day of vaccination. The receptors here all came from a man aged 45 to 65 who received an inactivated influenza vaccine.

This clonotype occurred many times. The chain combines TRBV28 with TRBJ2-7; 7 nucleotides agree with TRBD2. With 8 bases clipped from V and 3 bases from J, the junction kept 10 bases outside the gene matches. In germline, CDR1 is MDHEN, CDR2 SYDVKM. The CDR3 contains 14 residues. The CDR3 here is CASGTTGVNYEQYF. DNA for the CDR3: TGTGCCAGCGGGACTACAGGTGTTAACTACGAGCAGTACTTC.

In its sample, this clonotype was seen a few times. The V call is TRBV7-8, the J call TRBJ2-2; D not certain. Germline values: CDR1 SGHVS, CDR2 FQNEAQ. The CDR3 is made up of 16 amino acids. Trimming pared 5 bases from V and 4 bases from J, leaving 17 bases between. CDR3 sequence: CASSARALRSTGELFF. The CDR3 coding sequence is TGTGCCAGCAGCGCCCGGGCTCTTAGGAGCACCGGGGAGCTGTTTTTT.

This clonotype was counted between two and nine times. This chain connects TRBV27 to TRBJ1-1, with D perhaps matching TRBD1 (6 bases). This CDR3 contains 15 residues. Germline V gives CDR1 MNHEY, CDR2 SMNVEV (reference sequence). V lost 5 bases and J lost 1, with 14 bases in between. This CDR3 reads CASSPYRDRNTEAFF. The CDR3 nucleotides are TGTGCCAGCAGTCCATACAGGGACCGGAACACTGAAGCTTTCTTT.

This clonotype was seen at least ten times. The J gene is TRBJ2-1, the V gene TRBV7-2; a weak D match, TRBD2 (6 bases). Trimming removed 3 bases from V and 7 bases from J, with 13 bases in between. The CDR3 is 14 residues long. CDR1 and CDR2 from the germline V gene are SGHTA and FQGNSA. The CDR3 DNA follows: TGTGCCAGCAGCTTGGGGGGACCTCAGAATGAGCAGTTCTTC. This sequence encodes CASSLGGPQNEQFF. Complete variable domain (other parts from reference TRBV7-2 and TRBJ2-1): GAGVSQSPSNKVTEKGKDVELRCDPISGHTALYWYRQSLGQGLEFLIYFQGNSAPDKSGLPSDRFSAERTGGSVSTLTIQRTQQEDSAVYLCASSLGGPQNEQFFGPGTRLTVL.

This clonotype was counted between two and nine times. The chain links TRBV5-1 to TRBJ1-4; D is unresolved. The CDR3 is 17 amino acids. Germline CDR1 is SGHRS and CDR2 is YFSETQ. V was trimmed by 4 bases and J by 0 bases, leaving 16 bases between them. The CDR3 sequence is CASSPPVTGATNEKLFF. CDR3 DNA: TGCGCCAGCAGCCCACCTGTGACCGGGGCAACTAATGAAAAACTGTTTTTT.

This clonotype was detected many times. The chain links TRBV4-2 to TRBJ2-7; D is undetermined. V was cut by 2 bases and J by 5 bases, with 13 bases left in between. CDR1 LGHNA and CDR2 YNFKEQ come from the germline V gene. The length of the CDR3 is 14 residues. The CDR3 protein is CASSQYSSIDEQYF. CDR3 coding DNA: TGTGCCAGCAGCCAATATTCAAGCATTGACGAGCAGTACTTC.

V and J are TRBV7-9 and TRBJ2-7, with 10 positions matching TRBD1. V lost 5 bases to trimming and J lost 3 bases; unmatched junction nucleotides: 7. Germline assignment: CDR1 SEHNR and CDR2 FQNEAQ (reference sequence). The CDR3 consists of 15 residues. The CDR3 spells CASSRRGTGVYEQYF. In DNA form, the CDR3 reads TGTGCCAGCAGCCGCCGTGGGACAGGGGTCTACGAGCAGTACTTC.

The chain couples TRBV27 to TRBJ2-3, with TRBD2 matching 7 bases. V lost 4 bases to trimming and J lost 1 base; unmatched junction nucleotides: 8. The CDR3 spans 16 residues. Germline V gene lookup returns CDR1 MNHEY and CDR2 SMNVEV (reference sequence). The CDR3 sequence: CASSYLARGGTDTQYF. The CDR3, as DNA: TGTGCCAGCAGTTATCTCGCCCGGGGGGGCACAGATACGCAGTATTTT.

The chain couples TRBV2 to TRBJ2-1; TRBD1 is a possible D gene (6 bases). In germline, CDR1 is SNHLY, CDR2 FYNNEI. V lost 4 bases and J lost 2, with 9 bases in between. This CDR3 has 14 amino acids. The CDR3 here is CASSGTVTYNEQFF. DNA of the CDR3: TGTGCCAGCAGTGGGACAGTTACCTACAATGAGCAGTTCTTC.

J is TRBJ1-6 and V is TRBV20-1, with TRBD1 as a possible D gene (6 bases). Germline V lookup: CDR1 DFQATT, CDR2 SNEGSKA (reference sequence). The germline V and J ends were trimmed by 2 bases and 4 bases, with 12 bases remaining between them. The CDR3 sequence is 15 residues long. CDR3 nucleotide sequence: TGCAGTGCTAGACCGGGGGCTAGTTATAATTCACCCCTCCACTTT. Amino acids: CSARPGASYNSPLHF.

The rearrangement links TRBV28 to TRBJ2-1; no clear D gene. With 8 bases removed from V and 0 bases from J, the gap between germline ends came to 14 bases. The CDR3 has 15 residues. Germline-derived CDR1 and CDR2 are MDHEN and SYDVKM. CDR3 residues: CASLPESFSYNEQFF. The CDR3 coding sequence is TGTGCCAGCCTCCCTGAGTCTTTCTCCTACAATGAGCAGTTCTTC.

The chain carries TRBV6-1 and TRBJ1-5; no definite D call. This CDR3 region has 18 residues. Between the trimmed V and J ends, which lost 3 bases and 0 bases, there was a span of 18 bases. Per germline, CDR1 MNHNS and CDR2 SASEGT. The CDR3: CASSEVVIATYSNQPQHF. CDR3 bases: TGTGCCAGCAGTGAGGTTGTGATAGCTACCTATAGCAATCAGCCCCAGCATTTT.

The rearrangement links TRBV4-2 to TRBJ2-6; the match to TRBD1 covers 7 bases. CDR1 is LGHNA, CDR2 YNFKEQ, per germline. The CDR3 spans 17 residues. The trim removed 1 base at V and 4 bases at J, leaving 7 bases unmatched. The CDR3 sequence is CASSQGGRTGGANVLTF. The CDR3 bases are TGTGCCAGCAGCCAAGGGGGCAGGACAGGAGGGGCCAACGTCCTGACTTTC.

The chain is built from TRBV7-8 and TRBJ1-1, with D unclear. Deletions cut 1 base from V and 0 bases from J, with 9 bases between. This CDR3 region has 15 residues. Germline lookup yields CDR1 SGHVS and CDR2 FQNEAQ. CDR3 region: CASSLEAGLNTEAFF. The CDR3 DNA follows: TGTGCCAGCAGCTTAGAGGCAGGACTGAACACTGAAGCTTTCTTT.